Below, 11 T cell receptor beta chains from the same sample are listed, as sequenced in a study of T-cell memory formation after mild COVID-19. TCRdb recomputed calls from the 5' RACE reads with MiXCR, one row per CDR3 protein. This table holds about 270,000 distinct CDR3 sequences, around 15% found once. Sequenced: PBMCs or a T cell subset sorted from them (not recorded which). The receptors were gathered from a man aged 18 to 30 who had mild COVID-19 (a few samples of this study predate the infection). Cell type and time point are not known.

The rearrangement links TRBV5-1 to TRBJ2-7; 9 bases are shared with TRBD2. The trim removed 8 bases at V and 6 bases at J, leaving 15 bases unmatched. CDR1 and CDR2 (germline): SGHRS, YFSETQ. CDR3 size: 15 residues. The CDR3 DNA sequence: TGCGCCAGTGCTCGGGATGCGGGGGGGCCCGGCGAGCAGTACGTC. Translated: CASARDAGGPGEQYV.

This clonotype was seen only a few times. The chain recombines TRBV11-2 with TRBJ2-7; D is perhaps TRBD1 or TRBD2 (5 bases each). Per the germline V gene, CDR1 is SGHAT and CDR2 is FQNNGV. With 4 bases removed from V and 7 bases from J, the gap between germline ends came to 17 bases. This CDR3 region has 14 residues. The CDR3 region has the DNA TGTGCCAGCAGCTCCGGGACCGCTCCGGGTGAGCAGTACTTC. The encoded protein is CASSSGTAPGEQYF.

The chain joins TRBV6-2 or TRBV6-3 to TRBJ2-3, with D uncertain. The CDR3 totals 15 residues. Trimming stripped 2 bases from V and 3 bases from J, with 12 bases between. CDR1 is MNHEY and CDR2 is SVGEGT in the germline V gene. The CDR3 is CASSYVQLATDTQYF. The CDR3 DNA follows: TGTGCCAGCAGTTACGTCCAACTCGCTACAGATACGCAGTATTTT.

This clonotype was found a few times. This chain links TRBV12-3 or TRBV12-4 with TRBJ2-5, with D maybe TRBD2 (5 bases). The CDR3 spans 12 residues. V was shortened by 7 bases and J by 4 bases, with 10 bases between the two germline ends. CDR3 nucleotides: TGTGCCAGCAAAGCTAGCTCAGAGACCCAGTACTTC. Protein product: CASKASSETQYF.

V is TRBV12-3 or TRBV12-4 and J is TRBJ2-2; D is unclear. The V and J ends lost 7 bases and 0 bases respectively, with 6 bases between them. The length of the CDR3 is 13 residues. CDR3 in amino acids: CASNFPNTGELFF. For the CDR3, the DNA is TGTGCCAGCAATTTTCCGAACACCGGGGAGCTGTTTTTT.

This clonotype was counted many times. As DNA, the CDR3 is TGCGCCAGCAGCTTGGTTGCCGGACAGGGTTATAGTGGCTACACCTTC. Translating it yields CASSLVAGQGYSGYTF. J is TRBJ1-2 and V is TRBV5-1; 8 positions agree with TRBD1. This CDR3 is built from 16 residues. V was pared by 0 bases and J by 7 bases, with 11 bases of the junction left unmatched. Germline loops: CDR1 SGHRS, CDR2 YFSETQ.

The chain has TRBV3-1 and TRBJ2-3; tentative D call: TRBD2 (6 bases). Germline loops: CDR1 LGHDT, CDR2 YNNKEL (reference sequence). The CDR3 sequence is 13 residues long. The V gene lost 0 bases and the J gene lost 5 bases, with 6 bases spanning the gap. CDR3 coding DNA: TGTGCCAGCAGCCAAGAGGGAGGAGATACGCAGTATTTT. As protein: CASSQEGGDTQYF.

This clonotype has a handful of counts. V and J are TRBV6-6 and TRBJ1-5, with D uncertain. CDR3 length: 13 amino acids. Trimming took off 7 bases at V and 7 bases at J, with 14 bases between the two ends. Germline CDR1 MNHNY, CDR2 SVGAGI (reference sequence). The CDR3 loop reads CASKSILRQPQHF. DNA of the CDR3: TGTGCCAGCAAGTCGATCTTAAGACAGCCCCAGCATTTT.

As to this clonotype: This may come from a read error, since a much larger clone is one base off. The chain links TRBV7-9 to TRBJ2-5; D might be TRBD1 or TRBD2, each matching 5 bases. CDR1 and CDR2 from the germline V gene are SEHNR and FQNEAQ (reference sequence). Trimming stripped 0 bases from V and 1 base from J, with 12 bases between. This CDR3 contains 16 residues. The CDR3 sequence: CASSLAGVILQETQYF. The CDR3, as DNA: TGTGCCAGCAGCTTAGCGGGGGTCATCCTCCAAGAGACCCAGTACTTC. Complete variable domain (other parts from reference TRBV7-9 and TRBJ2-5): DTGVSQNPRHKITKRGQNVTFRCDPISEHNRLYWYRQTLGQGPEFLTYFQNEAQLEKSRLLSDRFSAERPKGSFSTLEIQRTEQGDSAMYLCASSLAGVILQETQYFGPGTRLLVL.

This clonotype was picked up many times. The chain has TRBV10-3 and TRBJ2-1, with D tentatively TRBD2 (5 bases). This CDR3 contains 16 residues. V lost 4 bases, J lost 0 bases, and 13 bases lay in between. Looked up from germline, CDR1 is ENHRY and CDR2 is SYGVKD. Here the CDR3 reads CAISVTGSDSYNEQFF. In nucleotides, the CDR3 is TGTGCCATCAGTGTAACGGGGTCTGACTCCTACAATGAGCAGTTCTTC.

The V call is TRBV5-1, the J call TRBJ2-5; 7 bases match TRBD2. Germline loops: CDR1 SGHRS, CDR2 YFSETQ. The junction had 5 bases not matched to a gene; V was cut back by 2 bases and J by 4 bases. This CDR3 contains 14 residues. DNA of the CDR3: TGCGCCAGCAGCTTCTGGGGGGGTGGAGAGACCCAGTACTTC. This codes for CASSFWGGGETQYF.